This T cell receptor (beta chain) derives from a study of human thymus T cells. The assay was immunoSEQ multiplex PCR, and TCRdb's table has in-frame clones only and misses some. The sample includes approximately 40,000 clones, about 94% of them seen just once. Donor material was obtained from healthy Finnish infants undergoing corrective surgery for congenital heart defects. Germline V gives CDR1 SEHNR, CDR2 FQNEAQ (reference sequence). This CDR3 is built from 13 residues. Trimming removed 8 bases at V and 6 bases at J, with 14 bases between. This TCR was recovered from a boy under three years old with a congenital heart defect but otherwise immunologically healthy. The gene calls are TRBV7-9 and TRBJ2-4; a weak D match, TRBD2 (6 bases). Sequencing was carried out using blood. The CDR3 DNA sequence: TGTGCCAGCGGGTTCCGGGACTCAAACATTCAGTACTTC. It encodes CASGFRDSNIQYF.